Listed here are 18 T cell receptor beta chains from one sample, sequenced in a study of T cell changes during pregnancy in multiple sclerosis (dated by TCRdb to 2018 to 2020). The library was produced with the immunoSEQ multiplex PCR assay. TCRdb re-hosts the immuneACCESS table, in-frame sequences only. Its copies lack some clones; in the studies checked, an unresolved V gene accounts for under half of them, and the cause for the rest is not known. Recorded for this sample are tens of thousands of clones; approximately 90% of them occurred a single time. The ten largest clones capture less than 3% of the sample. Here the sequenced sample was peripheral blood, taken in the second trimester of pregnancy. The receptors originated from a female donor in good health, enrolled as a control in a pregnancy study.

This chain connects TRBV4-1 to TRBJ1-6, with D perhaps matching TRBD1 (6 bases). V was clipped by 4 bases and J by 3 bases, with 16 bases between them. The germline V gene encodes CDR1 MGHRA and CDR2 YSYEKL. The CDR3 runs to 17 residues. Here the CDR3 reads CASSPHRAGNYNSPLHF. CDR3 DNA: TGCGCCAGCAGCCCGCACAGGGCGGGCAACTATAATTCACCCCTCCACTTT.

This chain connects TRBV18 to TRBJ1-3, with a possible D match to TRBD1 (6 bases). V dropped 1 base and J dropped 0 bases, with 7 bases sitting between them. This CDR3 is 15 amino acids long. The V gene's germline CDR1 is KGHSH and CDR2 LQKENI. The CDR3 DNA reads TGTGCCAGCTCACCACAAGGGGGCTCTGGAAACACCATATATTTT. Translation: CASSPQGGSGNTIYF.

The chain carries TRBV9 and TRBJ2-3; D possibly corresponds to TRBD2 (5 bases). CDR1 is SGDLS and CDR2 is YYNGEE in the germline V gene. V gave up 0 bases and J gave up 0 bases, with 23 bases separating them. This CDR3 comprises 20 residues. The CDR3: CASSVGMRARGLRSTDTQYF. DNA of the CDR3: TGTGCCAGCAGCGTAGGAATGCGGGCTCGCGGTCTTCGGAGCACAGATACGCAGTATTTT.

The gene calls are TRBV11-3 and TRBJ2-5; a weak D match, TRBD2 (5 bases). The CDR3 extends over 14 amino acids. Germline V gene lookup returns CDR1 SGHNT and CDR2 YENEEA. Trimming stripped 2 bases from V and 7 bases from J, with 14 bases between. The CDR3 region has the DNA TGTGCCAGCAGCTTACGTTCGGACTCGGGGACCCAGTACTTC. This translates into CASSLRSDSGTQYF.

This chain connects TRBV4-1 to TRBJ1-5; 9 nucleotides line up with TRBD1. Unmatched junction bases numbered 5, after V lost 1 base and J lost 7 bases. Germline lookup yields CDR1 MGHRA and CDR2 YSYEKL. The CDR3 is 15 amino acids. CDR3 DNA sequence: TGCGCCAGCAGCCAAGGGGACAGGGTACGACAGCCCCAGCATTTT. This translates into CASSQGDRVRQPQHF.

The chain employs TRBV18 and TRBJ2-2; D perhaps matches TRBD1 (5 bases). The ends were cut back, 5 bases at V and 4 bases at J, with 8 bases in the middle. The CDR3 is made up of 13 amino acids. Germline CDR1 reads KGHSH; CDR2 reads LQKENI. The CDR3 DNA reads TGTGCCAGCTCAGAACAGGCCACCGGGGAGCTGTTTTTT. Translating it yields CASSEQATGELFF.

DNA for the CDR3: TGTGCCAGTCGGTACCTAGGGACTCCGTCATACGAGCAGTACTTC. Its translation: CASRYLGTPSYEQYF. The V gene is TRBV19, the J gene TRBJ2-7, with D possibly matching TRBD2 (6 bases). Trimming took off 8 bases at V and 4 bases at J, with 21 bases between the two ends. The length of the CDR3 is 15 residues. Germline CDR1 reads LNHDA; CDR2 reads SQIVND (reference sequence).

In DNA, the CDR3 is TGTGCTAGTGGTTTGGATCAGGGCTACGAGCAGTACTTC. Residues: CASGLDQGYEQYF. V gene TRBV12-5 combines with J gene TRBJ2-7, with a possible D match to TRBD1 (5 bases). The CDR3 covers 13 residues. Between the trimmed V and J ends, which lost 1 base and 3 bases, there was a span of 7 bases. Germline assignment: CDR1 LGHNT and CDR2 FRNRAP.

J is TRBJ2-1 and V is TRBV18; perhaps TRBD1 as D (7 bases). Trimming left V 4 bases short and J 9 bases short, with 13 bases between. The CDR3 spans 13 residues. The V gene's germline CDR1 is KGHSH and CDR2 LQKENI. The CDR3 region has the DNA TGTGCCAGCTCACTGGAGGGGGCCCTTGAGCAGTTCTTC. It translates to CASSLEGALEQFF.

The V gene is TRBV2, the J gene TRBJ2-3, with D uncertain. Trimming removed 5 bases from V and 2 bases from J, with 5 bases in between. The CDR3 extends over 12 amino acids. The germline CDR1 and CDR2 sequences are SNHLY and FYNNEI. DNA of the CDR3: TGTGCCAGCAGTACAGACACAGATACGCAGTATTTT. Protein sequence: CASSTDTDTQYF.

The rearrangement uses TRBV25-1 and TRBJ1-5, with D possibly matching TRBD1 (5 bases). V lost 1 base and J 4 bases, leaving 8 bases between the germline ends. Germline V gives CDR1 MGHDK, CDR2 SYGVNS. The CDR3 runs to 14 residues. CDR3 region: CASSEWGSNQPQHF. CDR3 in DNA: TGTGCCAGCAGTGAATGGGGCAGTAATCAGCCCCAGCATTTT. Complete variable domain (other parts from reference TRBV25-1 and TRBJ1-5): EADIYQTPRYLVIGTGKKITLECSQTMGHDKMYWYQQDPGMELHLIHYSYGVNSTEKGDLSSESTVSRIRTEHFPLTLESARPSHTSQYLCASSEWGSNQPQHFGDGTRLSIL.

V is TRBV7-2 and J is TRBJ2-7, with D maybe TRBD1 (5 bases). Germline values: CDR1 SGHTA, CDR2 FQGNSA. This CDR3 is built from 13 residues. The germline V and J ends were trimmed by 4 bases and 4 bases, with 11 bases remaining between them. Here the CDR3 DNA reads TGTGCCAGCAGCTCAAGGGGTGGGTACGAGCAGTACTTC. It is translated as CASSSRGGYEQYF.

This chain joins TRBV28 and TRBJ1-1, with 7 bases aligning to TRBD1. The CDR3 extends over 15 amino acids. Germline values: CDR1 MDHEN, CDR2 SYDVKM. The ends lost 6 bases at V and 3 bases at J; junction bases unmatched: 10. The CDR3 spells CASRPAGGTYTEAFF. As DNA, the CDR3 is TGTGCCAGCAGACCCGCAGGGGGTACGTACACTGAAGCTTTCTTT.

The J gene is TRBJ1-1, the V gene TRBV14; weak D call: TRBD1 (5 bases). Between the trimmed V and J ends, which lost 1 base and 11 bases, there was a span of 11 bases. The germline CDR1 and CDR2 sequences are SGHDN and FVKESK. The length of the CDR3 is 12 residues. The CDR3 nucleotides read TGTGCCAGCAGCCAAGGAGGACGGGGGGCTTTCTTT. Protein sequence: CASSQGGRGAFF.

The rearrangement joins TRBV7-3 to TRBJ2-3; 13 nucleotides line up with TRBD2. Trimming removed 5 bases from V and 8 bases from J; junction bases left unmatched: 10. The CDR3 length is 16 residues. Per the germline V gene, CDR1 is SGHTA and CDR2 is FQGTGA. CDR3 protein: CASSRTGTSGEGTQYF. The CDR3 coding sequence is TGTGCCAGCAGCCGAACCGGGACTAGCGGGGAAGGTACGCAGTATTTT.

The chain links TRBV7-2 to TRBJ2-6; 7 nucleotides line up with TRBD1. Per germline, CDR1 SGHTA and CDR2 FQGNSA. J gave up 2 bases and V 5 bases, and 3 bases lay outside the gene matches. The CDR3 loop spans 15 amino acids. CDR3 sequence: CASSQDRAGANVLTF. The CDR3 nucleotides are TGTGCCAGCAGCCAAGACAGGGCTGGGGCCAACGTCCTGACTTTC.

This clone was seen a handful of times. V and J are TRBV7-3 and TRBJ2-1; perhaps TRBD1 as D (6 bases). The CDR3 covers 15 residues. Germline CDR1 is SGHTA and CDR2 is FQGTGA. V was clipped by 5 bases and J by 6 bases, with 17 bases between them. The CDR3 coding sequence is TGTGCCAGCAGCCCACAGGCAGGGGTCTTCAATGAGCAGTTCTTC. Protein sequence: CASSPQAGVFNEQFF.

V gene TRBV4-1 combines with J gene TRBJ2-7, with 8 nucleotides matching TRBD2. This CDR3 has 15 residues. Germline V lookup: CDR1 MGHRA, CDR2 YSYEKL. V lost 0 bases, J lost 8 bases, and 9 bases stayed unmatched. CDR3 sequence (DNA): TGCGCCAGCAGCCAAGATCGAGCGGGAGTTGAAAAGCAGTACTTC. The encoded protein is CASSQDRAGVEKQYF.